This TCR beta chain was retrieved from a study of T cell responses to AZD1222 COVID-19 vaccine. The protocol was immunoSEQ multiplex PCR, while the TCRdb copy is restricted to in-frame clones and leaves out a portion. Of around 190,000 clones in the sample, more than 85% were seen once. The TCR originated in an adult who received the AZD1222 COVID-19 vaccine. This material consisted of peripheral blood, taken 28 days after the second AZD1222 dose.

The CDR3 DNA reads TGTGCCTGGAGTGTGGTGGAGGCAACTAATGAAAAACTGTTTTTT. Translating gives CAWSVVEATNEKLFF. This rearrangement joins TRBV30 to TRBJ1-4; D unclear. The CDR3 has 15 residues. Germline CDR1 GTSNPN, CDR2 SVGIG (reference sequence). The V gene lost 0 bases and the J gene lost 0 bases, with 8 bases spanning the gap.